Below are 14 T cell receptor beta chains sequenced from a single sample in a study of control samples from healthy donors and cancer patients. Using immunoSEQ multiplex PCR, the repertoire was profiled, and TCRdb retains in-frame clones only, with some absent. The table lists 130,000 or so clones, about 88% of them singletons. Sequencing used blood. The receptors were gathered from a man aged 45-65 years in good health.

This chain's CDR3 is CASRVTGGAGGYTF. Written as DNA, the CDR3 is TGTGCCAGCAGAGTCACAGGGGGCGCGGGTGGCTACACCTTC. The rearrangement joins TRBV2 to TRBJ1-2; the match to TRBD1 covers 9 bases. The junction had 9 bases not matched to a gene; V was cut back by 6 bases and J by 7 bases. CDR1 is SNHLY, CDR2 FYNNEI, per germline. The CDR3 totals 14 residues.

The rearrangement joins TRBV27 to TRBJ2-7; D might be TRBD2 (5 bases). The germline CDR1 and CDR2 sequences are MNHEY and SMNVEV (reference sequence). The CDR3 consists of 15 residues. V lost 1 base and J lost 3, with 13 bases in between. CDR3 protein: CASSLFGNGYYEQYF. The CDR3 DNA sequence: TGTGCCAGCAGTTTATTCGGGAACGGGTACTACGAGCAGTACTTC.

The chain uses TRBV5-1 and TRBJ1-2; 8 bases are shared with TRBD1. Germline V gene data show CDR1 as SGHRS and CDR2 as YFSETQ. CDR3 length: 13 residues. V lost 4 bases and J lost 4; bases outside the gene matches: 3. The chain's CDR3 is CASSGQGAYGYTF. The CDR3 DNA sequence: TGCGCCAGCAGCGGACAGGGTGCCTATGGCTACACCTTC.

The chain couples TRBV15 to TRBJ2-5, with D maybe TRBD2 (5 bases). CDR1 and CDR2 (germline): LNHNV, YYDKDF (reference sequence). The CDR3 runs to 14 residues. V dropped 0 bases and J dropped 5 bases, with 10 bases sitting between them. In nucleotides, the CDR3 is TGTGCCACCAGCAGAGATGTAGGAGGCGAGACCCAGTACTTC. The encoded protein is CATSRDVGGETQYF.

V usage is TRBV27 and J usage is TRBJ1-2, with TRBD1 as a possible D gene (5 bases). With 3 bases removed from V and 8 bases from J, the gap between germline ends came to 10 bases. This CDR3 has 12 residues. Per germline, CDR1 MNHEY and CDR2 SMNVEV (reference sequence). CDR3 region: CASSFQGRGYTF. CDR3 nucleotides: TGTGCCAGCAGTTTCCAGGGAAGGGGCTACACCTTC.

The V and J genes are TRBV29-1 and TRBJ1-2, with D possibly being TRBD1 (5 bases). V lost 8 bases, J lost 0 bases, and 16 bases lay in between. The CDR3 runs to 14 residues. Per the germline V gene, CDR1 is SQVTM and CDR2 is ANQGSEA. The CDR3 loop is CSSLSGTSNYGYTF. The DNA of the CDR3 is TGCAGCTCCCTATCGGGGACCTCTAACTATGGCTACACCTTC.

The chain carries TRBV14 and TRBJ2-7; no clear D gene. Trimming took 3 bases from V and 1 from J, leaving 4 bases between them. This CDR3 has 12 residues. The germline V gene encodes CDR1 SGHDN and CDR2 FVKESK. This chain's CDR3 is CASSQDSYEQYF. In DNA, the CDR3 is TGTGCCAGCAGCCAGGATTCCTACGAGCAGTACTTC.

V gene TRBV4-1 combines with J gene TRBJ1-2; D remains unclear. Germline V gives CDR1 MGHRA, CDR2 YSYEKL. CDR3 length: 14 amino acids. V was clipped by 4 bases and J by 3 bases, with 12 bases between them. CDR3 bases: TGCGCCAGCAGCCCGGCCCCTCTGGACTATGGCTACACCTTC. Translating it yields CASSPAPLDYGYTF.

The chain carries TRBV7-8 and TRBJ1-6; 9 bases agree with TRBD1. CDR1 is SGHVS and CDR2 is FQNEAQ in the germline V gene. The CDR3 is 15 residues long. Trimming removed 5 bases from V and 7 bases from J; junction bases left unmatched: 6. CDR3 in amino acids: CASSANGQGNSPLHF. The DNA for the CDR3 is TGTGCCAGCAGCGCAAACGGACAGGGGAATTCACCCCTCCACTTT.

The rearrangement links TRBV27 to TRBJ2-7, with 7 bases matching TRBD2. J gave up 2 bases and V 1 base, and 5 bases lay outside the gene matches. Germline CDR1 is MNHEY and CDR2 is SMNVEV (reference sequence). The CDR3 runs 15 residues. The CDR3 region is CASSLLGAGAYEQYF. As DNA, the CDR3 is TGTGCCAGCAGTTTATTGGGTGCGGGGGCCTACGAGCAGTACTTC.

This chain uses TRBV20-1 with TRBJ2-5; D is unresolved. Germline V gene lookup returns CDR1 DFQATT and CDR2 SNEGSKA (reference sequence). V lost 6 bases and J lost 5, with 10 bases in between. The CDR3 has 11 amino acids. Written as DNA, the CDR3 is TGCAGTGCCCCACTCATTGAGACCCAGTACTTC. Encoded protein: CSAPLIETQYF.

This chain joins TRBV19 and TRBJ1-6; D unclear. Trimming removed 9 bases from V and 0 bases from J, with 15 bases in between. CDR1 LNHDA and CDR2 SQIVND come from the germline V gene (reference sequence). This CDR3 contains 16 residues. The DNA for the CDR3 is TGTGCCAGCCAAACATCTCTCCGCTCCTATAATTCACCCCTCCACTTT. This codes for CASQTSLRSYNSPLHF.

The rearrangement uses TRBV5-5 and TRBJ1-4; 8 bases are shared with TRBD1. Germline-derived CDR1 and CDR2 are SGHKS and YYEKEE (reference sequence). Trimming at V came to 4 bases and at J to 5 bases, leaving 4 bases not matched to a gene. The CDR3 runs to 14 residues. CDR3 in DNA: TGTGCCAGCAGCCCAGACAGGGGAAATGAAAAACTGTTTTTT. Translating gives CASSPDRGNEKLFF. The entire variable domain, with the rest obtained from reference TRBV5-5 and TRBJ1-4, is as follows: DAGVTQSPTHLIKTRGQQVTLRCSPISGHKSVSWYQQVLGQGPQFIFQYYEKEERGRGNFPDRFSARQFPNYSSELNVNALLLGDSALYLCASSPDRGNEKLFFGSGTQLSVL.

The J gene is TRBJ2-5, the V gene TRBV10-3, with D unresolved. The germline V gene has CDR1 ENHRY and CDR2 SYGVKD. V was cut by 0 bases and J by 5 bases, with 13 bases left in between. This CDR3 region has 15 residues. CDR3 sequence reads: CAISESTNLRETQYF. CDR3 nucleotides: TGTGCCATCAGTGAGTCAACCAACTTGAGGGAGACCCAGTACTTC.